The rows below give T cell receptor beta chains drawn from one sample of a study of shared clonotypes between healthy human individuals. Using immunoSEQ multiplex PCR, the repertoire was profiled, and TCRdb retains in-frame clones only, with some absent. The sample has 2 million or so clones; 90% to 95% are singletons. Sequenced: naive CD4+ T cells sorted from blood. The receptors originated from a young man in good health. CDR3s include the opening cysteine and the closing phenylalanine or tryptophan. A D gene is named only where the DNA matches it firmly. Clone size, where shown, is once, few, many, or a class for clones that have expanded.

V gene	clone size	J gene	D gene	CDR3 DNA	CDR3 protein
TRBV10-2	-	TRBJ2-6	-	TGCGCCAGCCTTCGGGGAACAGGGGCCAACGTCCTGACTTTC	CASLRGTGANVLTF
TRBV2	-	TRBJ1-6	-	TGTGCCAGCACCATGCCCAGAGGGGATAATTCACCCCTCCACTTT	CASTMPRGDNSPLHF
TRBV30	-	TRBJ1-1	-	TGTGCCTGGAACGGGACACCATACACTGAAGCTTTCTTT	CAWNGTPYTEAFF
TRBV6-5	once	TRBJ2-7	-	TGTGCCAGCAGTTACGGAGGGAATCTCTACGAGCAGTACTTC	CASSYGGNLYEQYF
TRBV28	-	TRBJ1-2	-	TGTGCCAGCAGTCTCACAGCTCTGGTGGGTTACACCTTC	CASSLTALVGYTF
TRBV4-1	-	TRBJ2-7	TRBD2	TGCGCCAGCAGCCAAAACCGGGGGACTAGCGGGAGAGGGAGCTCCTACGAGCAGTACTTC	CASSQNRGTSGRGSSYEQYF
TRBV5-5	-	TRBJ1-6	TRBD1	TGTGCCAGCAGCTTACACTGGGGACAGGGGGTAAATTCACCCCTCCACTTT	CASSLHWGQGVNSPLHF
TRBV9	-	TRBJ2-2	-	TGTGCCAGCAGCGTAGACTTCAGGCAGGGTCCCACCGGGGAGCTGTTTTTT	CASSVDFRQGPTGELFF
TRBV7-9	-	TRBJ2-1	-	TGTGCCAGCAGTACCGCGGACAGATCCTACAATGAGCAGTTCTTC	CASSTADRSYNEQFF
TRBV6-5	-	TRBJ2-1	-	TGTGCCAGCAGTACCGACGGGAGCTCCTACAATGAGCAGTTCTTC	CASSTDGSSYNEQFF
TRBV30	-	TRBJ1-2	TRBD1	TGTGCCTGGGCGAGACCGGGACAGTTATATGGCTACACCTTC	CAWARPGQLYGYTF
TRBV4-3	once	TRBJ2-7	TRBD2	TGCGCCAGCAGCCAAGAGGGAGGGCCCGTCCTGTACTTC	CASSQEGGPVLYF
TRBV5-4	-	TRBJ2-2	TRBD1	TGTGCCAGCAGCTTGGTGGCAGGGGGAGCCGGGGAGCTGTTTTTT	CASSLVAGGAGELFF
TRBV5-1	-	TRBJ2-2	-	TGCGCCAGCAGCCTTTCTCGACGGACCGGGGAGCTGTTTTTT	CASSLSRRTGELFF
TRBV5-1	-	TRBJ2-1	TRBD2	TGCGCCAGCAGCTTGGAAAAGCGGGGGGCGGGTAGTGAGCAGTTCTTC	CASSLEKRGAGSEQFF
TRBV6-1	-	TRBJ1-5	-	TGTGCCAGCTCCCCACGGGGGGTACGGCAGCCCCAGCATTTT	CASSPRGVRQPQHF
TRBV29-1	-	TRBJ2-3	-	TGCAGCGTTGAGGAATCGACAGATACGCAGTATTTT	CSVEESTDTQYF
TRBV18	-	TRBJ2-1	-	TGTGCCAGCTCACCACCGGATACCTACAATGAGCAGTTCTTC	CASSPPDTYNEQFF
TRBV30	-	TRBJ1-1	TRBD1	TGTGCCTGGACTGCTTGGACAGGGACAGAAGCTTTCTTT	CAWTAWTGTEAFF
TRBV9	-	TRBJ2-7	-	TGTGCCAGCAGCGTGACCGGGACCAACTACGAGCAGTACTTC	CASSVTGTNYEQYF
TRBV6-6	-	TRBJ1-1	TRBD1	TGTGCCAGCAGTTTGCCCGGACAGGGGAACACTGAAGCTTTCTTT	CASSLPGQGNTEAFF
TRBV7-8	-	TRBJ1-1	TRBD1	TGTGCCAGCAGCGCTGACAGGGGGTCTGAAGCTTTCTTT	CASSADRGSEAFF
TRBV12-2	-	TRBJ2-7	-	TGTGCAAGTCGCTTAGCCCCAAATCCCCGGGACCAAGGCTCCTACGAGCAGTACTTC	CASRLAPNPRDQGSYEQYF
TRBV11-2	-	TRBJ1-2	-	TGTGCCAGCAGCCTACGTTATGGCTACACCTTC	CASSLRYGYTF
TRBV4-1	-	TRBJ2-7	TRBD2	TGCGCCAGCAGCCTAAAGGAACTAGCGGACTACGAGCAGTACTTC	CASSLKELADYEQYF
TRBV7-2	-	TRBJ1-2	TRBD1	TGTGCCAGCAGCAAAAAACTCGGACAGGGTGTTATATCGGGCGGCTACACCTTC	CASSKKLGQGVISGGYTF
TRBV6-1	-	TRBJ1-6	-	TGTGCCAGCAGTGTCGGTCCGGGTTCACCCCTCCACTTT	CASSVGPGSPLHF
TRBV2	-	TRBJ1-2	-	TGTGCCAGCAGTGACCAGACCGGACTGAACTATGGCTACACCTTC	CASSDQTGLNYGYTF
TRBV5-1	few	TRBJ2-1	TRBD2	TGCGCCAGCAGCTTTAGCGGGAGCGCCCACAATGAGCAGTTCTTC	CASSFSGSAHNEQFF
TRBV19	-	TRBJ2-3	-	TGTGCCAGTAGTGCTCGACTAGACTCAACAGATACGCAGTATTTT	CASSARLDSTDTQYF
TRBV27	-	TRBJ2-6	-	TGTGCCAGCACCAAGTCCGGAGGCTCTGGGGCCAACGTCCTGACTTTC	CASTKSGGSGANVLTF
TRBV9	-	TRBJ1-1	-	TGTGCCAGCAGCGACAGTGGGACGGGCGAAAAAAGCTTCTTT	CASSDSGTGEKSFF
TRBV15	-	TRBJ2-5	-	TGTGCCACGCGGTTTGAAGAGACCCAGTACTTC	CATRFEETQYF
TRBV5-1	-	TRBJ2-5	-	TGCGCCAGCAGCTTGATGGGTCACCAAGAGACCCAGTACTTC	CASSLMGHQETQYF
TRBV5-8	-	TRBJ2-2	-	TGTGCCAGCAGCCAAAACACCGGGGAGCTGTTTTTT	CASSQNTGELFF
TRBV9	-	TRBJ2-3	-	TGTGCCAGCAGCGTAGTAACAGCAGATACGCAGTATTTT	CASSVVTADTQYF
TRBV7-9	-	TRBJ1-6	-	TGTGCCAGCACCTATGAGACGGATTCACCCCTCCACTTT	CASTYETDSPLHF
TRBV11-3	-	TRBJ1-1	-	TGTGCCAGCAGCCCGTCCGGGACCGGCGCTGAAGCTTTCTTT	CASSPSGTGAEAFF
TRBV2	-	TRBJ1-2	-	TGTGCCAGCAGTGGGGGGCCGGGCTATGGCTACACCTTC	CASSGGPGYGYTF
TRBV6-1	-	TRBJ1-5	TRBD1	TGTGCCAGCAGTTTAGACAGGGTCAATCAGCCCCAGCATTTT	CASSLDRVNQPQHF
TRBV7-2	-	TRBJ2-7	-	TGTGCCAGCAGCTTTTACCAAGGGGATGCCGAGCAGTACTTC	CASSFYQGDAEQYF
TRBV20-1	many	TRBJ2-7	-	TGCAGTGCCCTCCGGGGCGAGCAGTACTTC	CSALRGEQYF
TRBV5-1	-	TRBJ2-5	-	TGCGCCAGCAGCTTGGGAGGGTCTACCTTCGGAGAGACCCAGTACTTC	CASSLGGSTFGETQYF
TRBV6-5	-	TRBJ2-2	-	TGTGCCAGCAGCCCCGGGCTAGCGAACACCGGGGAGCTGTTTTTT	CASSPGLANTGELFF
TRBV10-3	-	TRBJ2-7	-	TGTGCCATCAGTGAGGCCGCCGGAGGCCGGGGCGGCGAGCAGTACTTC	CAISEAAGGRGGEQYF
TRBV11-1	-	TRBJ1-2	-	TGTGCCAGCAGCTTAAGTTCCCGCCAGACCTATTCTGGCTACACCTTC	CASSLSSRQTYSGYTF
TRBV14	-	TRBJ2-3	TRBD1	TGTGCCAGCAGCCAAGGCAGGGGGTCAGATACGCAGTATTTT	CASSQGRGSDTQYF
TRBV6-4	-	TRBJ1-5	-	TGTGCCAGCAGTGACTGGGTTGGGCAGCCCCAGCATTTT	CASSDWVGQPQHF
TRBV28	-	TRBJ2-2	-	TGTGCCAGCAGTTTAATTCCACCGCTTGGACACAACACCGGGGAGCTGTTTTTT	CASSLIPPLGHNTGELFF
TRBV19	once	TRBJ2-5	-	TGTGCCAGTAGTATTGGCCTCCAAGAGACCCAGTACTTC	CASSIGLQETQYF
TRBV19	-	TRBJ2-1	TRBD1	TGTGCCAGTAGGCCAGCTGGACAGGGATACAATGAGCAGTTCTTC	CASRPAGQGYNEQFF
TRBV7-8	-	TRBJ1-3	-	TGTGCCAGCAGCTTAATAGAGCGTACTGGAAACACCATATATTTT	CASSLIERTGNTIYF
TRBV5-4	-	TRBJ2-3	-	TGTGCCAGCAGCTTGGCGGCGGGTAGCACAGATACGCAGTATTTT	CASSLAAGSTDTQYF
TRBV5-1	-	TRBJ2-7	TRBD1	TGCGCCAGCAGGTTAGAAGGGACAGTAAGTTCCTACGAGCAGTACTTC	CASRLEGTVSSYEQYF